The 10 T cell receptor beta chains below were found in one sample sequenced in a study of T cell responses to AZD1222 COVID-19 vaccine. Clones were sequenced by immunoSEQ multiplex PCR, and TCRdb holds only the in-frame ones, with some missing. The sample holds about 60,000 clones; 60% to 85% are singletons and the top ten take roughly 4%. Sample: peripheral blood, taken 28 days after the second AZD1222 dose. These receptor sequences come from an adult who received the AZD1222 COVID-19 vaccine.

V usage is TRBV7-6 and J usage is TRBJ1-1; weak D call: TRBD1 (5 bases). Germline V gene sequence: CDR1 SGHVS, CDR2 FNYEAQ. The CDR3 sequence is 15 residues long. Deletions cut 1 base from V and 0 bases from J, with 9 bases between. In nucleotides, the CDR3 is TGTGCCAGCAGCTTAGAGGGGACGGTGAACACTGAAGCTTTCTTT. Translation gives CASSLEGTVNTEAFF.

V and J are TRBV5-1 and TRBJ2-7; 9 bases line up with TRBD2. V shed 4 bases, J shed 3 bases, and the junction held 8 bases outside the gene matches. There are 15 residues in the CDR3. The germline CDR1 and CDR2 sequences are SGHRS and YFSETQ. The CDR3 coding sequence is TGCGCCAGCAGCCCGGGCGGGGGGGAATTCTACGAGCAGTACTTC. Protein sequence: CASSPGGGEFYEQYF. Based on the CDR3 plus reference TRBV5-1 and TRBJ2-7, the full variable domain is KAGVTQTPRYLIKTRGQQVTLSCSPISGHRSVSWYQQTPGQGLQFLFEYFSETQRNKGNFPGRFSGRQFSNSRSEMNVSTLELGDSALYLCASSPGGGEFYEQYFGPGTRLTVT.

J is TRBJ1-6 and V is TRBV6-1, with D tentatively TRBD1 (6 bases). Germline V lookup: CDR1 MNHNS, CDR2 SASEGT. With 2 bases removed from V and 7 bases from J, the gap between germline ends came to 21 bases. The CDR3 totals 18 residues. CDR3 residues: CASSEFGGRQVANSPLHF. The CDR3 DNA reads as TGTGCCAGCAGTGAATTCGGGGGCAGGCAGGTAGCAAATTCACCCCTCCACTTT.

The chain couples TRBV3-1 (or the pseudogene TRBV3-2) to TRBJ2-7, with D tentatively TRBD1 (6 bases). The CDR3 consists of 11 residues. V gave up 10 bases and J gave up 4 bases, with 11 bases separating them. Germline loops: CDR1 LGHDT, CDR2 YNNKEL (reference sequence). In nucleotides, the CDR3 is TGTGCCACCGGGACATATTACGAGCAGTACTTC. It specifies CATGTYYEQYF.

This clone came up once. The V and J genes are TRBV30 and TRBJ1-6; D call uncertain. Trimming cost V 0 bases and J 0 bases, with 27 bases left between them. Germline values: CDR1 GTSNPN, CDR2 SVGIG (reference sequence). This CDR3 has 22 residues. The DNA for the CDR3 is TGTGCCTGGAGTGTGGGGTGTCACGTTAAGAGAGCACCTAGCTCCTATAATTCACCCCTCCACTTT. Translation: CAWSVGCHVKRAPSSYNSPLHF.

The V call is TRBV30, the J call TRBJ1-5, with D uncertain. V was shortened by 1 base and J by 1 base, with 11 bases between the two germline ends. From germline, CDR1 is GTSNPN and CDR2 SVGIG (reference sequence). The CDR3 loop spans 15 amino acids. Here the CDR3 DNA reads TGTGCCTGGAGTGCCGGAGGTGAAAGCAATCAGCCCCAGCATTTT. Its protein is CAWSAGGESNQPQHF.

This chain connects TRBV21-1 to TRBJ2-5; the table's D call of TRBD2 was not tested on the DNA. TRBV21-1 is noted as a pseudogene. The CDR3 extends over 14 amino acids. The CDR3 sequence: CASRTQGKGETQYF. The DNA of the CDR3 is TGTGCCAGCCGGACTCAAGGGAAGGGTGAGACCCAGTACTTC.

V usage is TRBV7-8 and J usage is TRBJ1-2; no clear D gene. V was cut by 7 bases and J by 5 bases, with 14 bases left in between. The CDR3 is 13 residues long. Per germline, CDR1 SGHVS and CDR2 FQNEAQ. CDR3 in DNA: TGTGCCAGCACCCCATTTTCGGGGTATGGCTACACCTTC. It encodes CASTPFSGYGYTF.

This chain connects TRBV6-1 to TRBJ2-1; D is perhaps TRBD2 (8 bases). Germline lookup yields CDR1 MNHNS and CDR2 SASEGT. V lost 2 bases, J lost 2 bases, and 16 bases lay in between. The CDR3 is 17 amino acids. CDR3 bases: TGTGCCAGCAGTGAAAGCTTAGCGGGACAGCCCTACAATGAGCAGTTCTTC. Translated: CASSESLAGQPYNEQFF.

The V and J genes are TRBV19 and TRBJ1-1; a weak D match, TRBD1 (6 bases). Between the trimmed V and J ends, which lost 5 bases and 1 base, there was a span of 14 bases. CDR1 LNHDA and CDR2 SQIVND come from the germline V gene (reference sequence). The CDR3 length is 15 residues. CDR3 sequence: CASSFMTGANTEAFF. The CDR3 DNA sequence: TGTGCCAGTAGTTTCATGACAGGCGCGAACACTGAAGCTTTCTTT.